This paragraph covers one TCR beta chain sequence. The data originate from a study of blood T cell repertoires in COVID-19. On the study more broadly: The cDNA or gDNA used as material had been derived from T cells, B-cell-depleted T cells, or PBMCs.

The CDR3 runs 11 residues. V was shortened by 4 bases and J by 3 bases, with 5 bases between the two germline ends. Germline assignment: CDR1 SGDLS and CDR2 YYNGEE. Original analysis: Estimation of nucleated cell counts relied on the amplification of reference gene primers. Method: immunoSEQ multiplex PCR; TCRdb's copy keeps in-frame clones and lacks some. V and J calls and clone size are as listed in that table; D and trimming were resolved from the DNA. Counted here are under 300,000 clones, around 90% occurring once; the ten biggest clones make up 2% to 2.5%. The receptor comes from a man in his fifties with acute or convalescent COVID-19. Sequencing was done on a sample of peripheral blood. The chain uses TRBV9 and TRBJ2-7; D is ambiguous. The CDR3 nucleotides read TGTGCCAGCAGCTCCGGCTACGAGCAGTACTTC. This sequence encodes CASSSGYEQYF. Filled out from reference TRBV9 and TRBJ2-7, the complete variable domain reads DSGVTQTPKHLITATGQRVTLRCSPRSGDLSVYWYQQSLDQGLQFLIQYYNGEERAKGNILERFSAQQFPDLHSELNLSSLELGDSALYFCASSSGYEQYFGPGTRLTVT.